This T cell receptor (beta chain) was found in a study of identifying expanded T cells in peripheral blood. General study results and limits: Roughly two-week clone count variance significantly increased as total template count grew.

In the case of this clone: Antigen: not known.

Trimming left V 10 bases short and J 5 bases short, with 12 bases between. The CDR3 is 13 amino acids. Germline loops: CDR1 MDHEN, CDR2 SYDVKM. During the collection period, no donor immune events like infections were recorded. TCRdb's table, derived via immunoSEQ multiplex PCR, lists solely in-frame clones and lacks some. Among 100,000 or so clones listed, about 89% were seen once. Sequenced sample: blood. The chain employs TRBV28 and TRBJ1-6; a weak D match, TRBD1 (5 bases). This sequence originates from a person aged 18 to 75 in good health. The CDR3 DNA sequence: TGTGCCACCACAGGCGTGAATAATTCACCCCTCCACTTT. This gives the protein CATTGVNNSPLHF. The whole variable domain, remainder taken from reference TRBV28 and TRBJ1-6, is DVKVTQSSRYLVKRTGEKVFLECVQDMDHENMFWYRQDPGLGLRLIYFSYDVKMKEKGDIPEGYSVSREKKERFSLILESASTNQTSMYLCATTGVNNSPLHFGNGTRLTVT.